Sequencing of this TCR beta chain was carried out in a study of shared clonotypes between healthy human individuals. Study-wide findings and caveats: Naive CD4 clonotypes were shared across several donors at about 5.2%. What limited the represented genetic and exposure-history diversity was the small number of donors. Larger richness was generally estimated for naive than memory subsets.

CD45RO-negative CD8 cells positively selected for CCR7 made up the naive population, which excluded terminally differentiated effector memory CD45RA+ cells. Splitting of each subset's genomic DNA was done evenly across several immunoSEQ plates. The protocol was immunoSEQ multiplex PCR, while the TCRdb copy is restricted to in-frame clones and leaves out a portion. The sample has approximately 810,000 clones, nearly 95% seen once; the top ten hold nearly 25%. Notes on this clone: Its antigen remains unknown.

After removal of 2 bases from V and 5 bases from J, the junction contained 5 bases not matched to a gene. Germline loops: CDR1 SGHDT, CDR2 YYEEEE. This CDR3 contains 15 residues. This clonotype was sampled from a young man in good health. The V call is TRBV5-6, the J call TRBJ2-7, with 12 bases aligning to TRBD1. Sequences were obtained from naive CD8+ T cells sorted from blood. CDR3 protein: CASSFAGQGAHEQYF. The CDR3 bases are TGTGCCAGCAGCTTCGCGGGACAGGGGGCACACGAGCAGTACTTC.